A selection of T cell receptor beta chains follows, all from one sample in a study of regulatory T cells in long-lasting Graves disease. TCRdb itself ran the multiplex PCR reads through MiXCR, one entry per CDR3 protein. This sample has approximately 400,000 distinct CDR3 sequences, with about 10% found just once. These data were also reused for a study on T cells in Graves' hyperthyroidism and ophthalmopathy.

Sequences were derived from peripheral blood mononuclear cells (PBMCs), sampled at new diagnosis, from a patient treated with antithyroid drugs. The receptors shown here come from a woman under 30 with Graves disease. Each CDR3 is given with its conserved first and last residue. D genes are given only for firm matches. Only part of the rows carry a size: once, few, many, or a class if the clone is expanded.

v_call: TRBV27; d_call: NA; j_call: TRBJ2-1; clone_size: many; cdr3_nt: TGTGCCAGCAGTTCCGGACTCATCCGTGGACGGACAAACTCCTACAATGAGCAGTTCTTC; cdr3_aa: CASSSGLIRGRTNSYNEQFF
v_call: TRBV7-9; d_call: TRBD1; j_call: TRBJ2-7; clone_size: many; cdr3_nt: TGTGCCAGCAGCGGGACAGGGAAGCCCTACGAGCAGTACTTC; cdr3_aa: CASSGTGKPYEQYF
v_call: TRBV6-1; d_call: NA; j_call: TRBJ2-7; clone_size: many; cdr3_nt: TGTGCCAGCAGGAGACTGGAACCGGGGGTGGAGCAGTACTTC; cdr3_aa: CASRRLEPGVEQYF
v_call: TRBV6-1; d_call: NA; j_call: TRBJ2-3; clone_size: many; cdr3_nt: TGTGCCAGCAGTGACTGGACCCGTGCGGACACAGATACGCAGTATTTT; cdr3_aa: CASSDWTRADTDTQYF
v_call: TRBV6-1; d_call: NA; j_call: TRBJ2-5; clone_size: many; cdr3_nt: TGTGCCAGCATGAACAGGGTGGGCGAGACCCAGTACTTC; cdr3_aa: CASMNRVGETQYF
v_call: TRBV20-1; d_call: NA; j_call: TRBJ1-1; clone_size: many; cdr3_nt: TGCAGTGCTCTTAGGGGGACCATGAACACTGAAGCTTTCTTT; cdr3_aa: CSALRGTMNTEAFF
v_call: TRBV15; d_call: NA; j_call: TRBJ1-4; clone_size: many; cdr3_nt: TGTGCCACCCGGGACACCCTAAATGAAAAACTGTTTTTT; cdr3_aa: CATRDTLNEKLFF
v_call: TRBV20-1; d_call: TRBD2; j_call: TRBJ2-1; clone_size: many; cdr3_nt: TGCAGTGCTAGAGACGTGGTAGCGGGAGTGGGGTCGGAGTTCTTC; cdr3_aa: CSARDVVAGVGSEFF
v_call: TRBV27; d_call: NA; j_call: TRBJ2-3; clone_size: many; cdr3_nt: TGTGCCAGCAGTTTAGTAGTTGGACCAGATACGCAGTATTTT; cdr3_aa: CASSLVVGPDTQYF
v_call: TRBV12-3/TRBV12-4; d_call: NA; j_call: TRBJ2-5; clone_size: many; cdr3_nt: TGTGCCAGCAGTGAAGGACCTCCGGCAGGGGAGACCCAGTACTTC; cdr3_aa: CASSEGPPAGETQYF
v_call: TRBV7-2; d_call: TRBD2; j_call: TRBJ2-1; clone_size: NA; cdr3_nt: TGTGCCAGCAGCTTATTTACACTCGGAGCGGGAGCCATGAATGAGCAGTTCTTC; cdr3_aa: CASSLFTLGAGAMNEQFF
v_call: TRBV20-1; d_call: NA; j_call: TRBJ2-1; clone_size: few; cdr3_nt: TGCAGTGCTAGATCCCCGACTAGAAGCTCCTACAATGAGCAGTTCTTC; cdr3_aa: CSARSPTRSSYNEQFF
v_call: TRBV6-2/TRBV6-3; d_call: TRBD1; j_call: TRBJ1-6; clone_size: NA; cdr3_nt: TGTGCCAGCAGTTACCAGGGACAGGCCGTTTCACCCCTCCACTTT; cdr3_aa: CASSYQGQAVSPLHF
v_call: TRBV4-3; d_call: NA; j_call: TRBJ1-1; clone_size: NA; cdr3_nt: TGCGCCAGCAGCCCGATGGGGCCTGGCACTGAAGCTTTCTTT; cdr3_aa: CASSPMGPGTEAFF
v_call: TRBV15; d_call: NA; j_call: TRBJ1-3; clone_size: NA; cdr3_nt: TGTGCCACCAGCAGAGATTTCCCCTCTGGAAACACCATATATTTT; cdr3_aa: CATSRDFPSGNTIYF
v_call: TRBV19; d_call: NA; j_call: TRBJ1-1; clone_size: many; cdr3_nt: TGTGCCAGTAGTCTTTCCGGGACCCCGAGGAACACTGAAGCTTTCTTT; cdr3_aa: CASSLSGTPRNTEAFF
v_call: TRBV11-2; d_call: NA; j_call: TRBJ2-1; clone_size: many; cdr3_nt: TGTGCCAGCACCGAGAGCGTAAGCTCCTACAATGAGCAGTTCTTC; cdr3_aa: CASTESVSSYNEQFF
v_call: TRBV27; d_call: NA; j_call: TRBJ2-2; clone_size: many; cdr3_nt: TGTGCCAGCAGCCTCCAGGGGATAACCGGGGAGCTGTTTTTT; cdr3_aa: CASSLQGITGELFF